This T cell receptor beta chain was recorded in a study of blood T cell repertoires in COVID-19. Study-level information: T cells, B-cell-depleted T cells, or PBMCs provided the cDNA or gDNA that served as material.

With V trimmed by 6 bases and J by 7 bases, 7 bases remained unmatched. There are 14 residues in the CDR3. Germline V gene data show CDR1 as KGHSH and CDR2 as LQKENI. Data came from immunoSEQ multiplex PCR; TCRdb stores just in-frame clones and leaves some out. The sample lists about 320,000 clones, 90% occurring once. Material for sequencing was PBMCs or T cells enriched from blood (not recorded which). The TCR was taken from a woman younger than 45 who had been exposed to COVID-19. The chain is built from TRBV18 and TRBJ1-2; the match to TRBD1 covers 11 bases. DNA for the CDR3: TGTGCCAGCTCTCAGGGACAGGGGGGCTCTGGCTACACCTTC. Encoded protein: CASSQGQGGSGYTF.